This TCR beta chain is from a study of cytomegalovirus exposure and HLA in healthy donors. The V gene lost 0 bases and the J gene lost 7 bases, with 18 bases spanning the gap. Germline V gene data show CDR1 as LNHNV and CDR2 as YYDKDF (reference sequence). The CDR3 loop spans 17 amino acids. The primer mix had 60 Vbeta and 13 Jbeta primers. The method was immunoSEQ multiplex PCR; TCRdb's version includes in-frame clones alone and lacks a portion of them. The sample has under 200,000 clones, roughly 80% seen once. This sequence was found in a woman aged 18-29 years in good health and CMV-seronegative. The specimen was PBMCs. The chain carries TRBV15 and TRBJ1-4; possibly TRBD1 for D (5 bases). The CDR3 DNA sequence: TGTGCCACCAGCAGAGACGACCCCGGGGGATTTGGTGAAAAACTGTTTTTT. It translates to CATSRDDPGGFGEKLFF.